These 31 T cell receptor beta chains came from one sample sequenced in a study of blood T cell repertoires in COVID-19. Method: immunoSEQ multiplex PCR; TCRdb's copy keeps in-frame clones and lacks some. The sample contains under 450,000 clones, roughly 77% of which appear only once. The specimen sequenced was peripheral blood. These receptors came from a human donor with acute or convalescent COVID-19. The donor label of this sample is uncertain.

CDR3 in amino acids: CASSPVRGQGTEAFF. CDR3 nucleotide sequence: TGTGCCAGCAGCCCAGTCAGGGGGCAGGGCACTGAAGCTTTCTTT. V and J are TRBV7-9 and TRBJ1-1; 8 nucleotides align to TRBD1. The CDR3 has 15 residues. Unmatched junction bases numbered 9, after V lost 5 bases and J lost 4 bases. The V gene's germline CDR1 is SEHNR and CDR2 FQNEAQ (reference sequence).

Here the CDR3 reads CASSLVSGKGAEAFF. In DNA, the CDR3 is TGTGCCAGCAGCTTAGTATCGGGGAAGGGCGCTGAAGCTTTCTTT. The V call is TRBV7-9, the J call TRBJ1-1; no clear D. Trimming cost V 1 base and J 6 bases, with 15 bases left between them. The CDR3 loop spans 15 amino acids. Germline V gene data show CDR1 as SEHNR and CDR2 as FQNEAQ (reference sequence).

This chain links TRBV6-5 with TRBJ2-1; 9 bases map to TRBD1. Germline V gene data show CDR1 as MNHEY and CDR2 as SVGAGI. V lost 4 bases and J lost 8; bases outside the gene matches: 6. The CDR3 is 14 amino acids. CDR3 loop: CASSSRTGDHEQFF. The DNA for the CDR3 is TGTGCCAGCAGTTCCCGGACAGGGGACCATGAGCAGTTCTTC.

The chain recombines TRBV6-1 with TRBJ2-4; 9 positions agree with TRBD1. V lost 2 bases, J lost 13 bases, and 9 bases stayed unmatched. The CDR3 has 14 residues. Germline V gene data show CDR1 as MNHNS and CDR2 as SASEGT. Here the CDR3 reads CASSEQPDRGRQYF. The CDR3 nucleotides are TGTGCCAGCAGTGAACAGCCGGACAGGGGACGCCAGTACTTC.

This clone was recorded a few times. The rearrangement uses TRBV7-9 and TRBJ1-2; 7 bases line up with TRBD1. The germline V gene encodes CDR1 SEHNR and CDR2 FQNEAQ (reference sequence). The V segment lost 7 bases and the J segment 2 bases; nucleotides outside the gene matches: 7. CDR3 length: 14 amino acids. CDR3 in DNA: TGTGCCAGCAACCAAGGGGGCTACAACTATGGCTACACCTTC. Translation gives CASNQGGYNYGYTF.

V gene TRBV18 combines with J gene TRBJ2-1, with 13 bases matching TRBD2. This CDR3 has 19 amino acids. V was pared by 2 bases and J by 0 bases, with 7 bases of the junction left unmatched. The germline gives CDR1 KGHSH, CDR2 LQKENI. This CDR3 is CASSPRLAGGESSYNEQFF. CDR3 bases: TGTGCCAGCTCACCAAGACTAGCGGGAGGCGAAAGCTCCTACAATGAGCAGTTCTTC. Full variable domain (outside the CDR3, taken from reference TRBV18 and TRBJ2-1): NAGVMQNPRHLVRRRGQEARLRCSPMKGHSHVYWYRQLPEEGLKFMVYLQKENIIDESGMPKERFSAEFPKEGPSILRIQQVVRGDSAAYFCASSPRLAGGESSYNEQFFGPGTRLTVL.

V gene TRBV30 combines with J gene TRBJ1-6, with 8 nucleotides matching TRBD1. Germline loops: CDR1 GTSNPN, CDR2 SVGIG (reference sequence). With V trimmed by 1 base and J by 10 bases, 15 bases remained unmatched. The CDR3 is made up of 17 amino acids. CDR3 amino acids: CAWSALQGAGRTSPLHF. The CDR3 bases are TGTGCCTGGAGTGCCTTGCAGGGGGCGGGACGGACCTCACCCCTCCACTTT.

The CDR3 bases are TGCAGTGCTAGTAGAACAGGGGGGACAACCGCTAACTATGGCTACACCTTC. Its translation: CSASRTGGTTANYGYTF. This chain uses TRBV20-1 with TRBJ1-2; 8 nucleotides agree with TRBD1. J was trimmed by 0 bases and V by 3 bases; bases with no gene match: 12. Germline V gene data show CDR1 as DFQATT and CDR2 as SNEGSKA (reference sequence). The CDR3 contains 17 residues.

The chain employs TRBV29-1 and TRBJ1-1; 9 bases align to TRBD1. V trimming: 4 bases; J trimming: 0 bases; junction bases outside the gene matches: 3. Germline CDR1 and CDR2: SQVTM and ANQGSEA. CDR3 size: 14 residues. CDR3 in DNA: TGCAGCGTTGGGGGACAGGGTTTGAACACTGAAGCTTTCTTT. Amino acid sequence: CSVGGQGLNTEAFF.

This clone was seen more than once but under ten times. The rearrangement links TRBV18 to TRBJ1-5; D unclear. Germline CDR1 and CDR2: KGHSH and LQKENI. V dropped 3 bases and J dropped 2 bases, with 14 bases sitting between them. This CDR3 is built from 16 residues. The CDR3 region has the DNA TGTGCCAGCTCACCCGCGGGTGGTCTTGGCAATCAGCCCCAGCATTTT. It is translated as CASSPAGGLGNQPQHF.

V is TRBV18 and J is TRBJ1-1; D remains ambiguous. The CDR3 covers 11 residues. With 6 bases removed from V and 11 bases from J, the gap between germline ends came to 13 bases. Germline CDR1 reads KGHSH; CDR2 reads LQKENI. The CDR3 DNA is TGTGCCAGCTCCGAGGGAATCCGCGCTTTCTTT. It translates to CASSEGIRAFF.

In DNA form, the CDR3 reads TGTGCCAGCTCACCACCGGCGGGCCAAGGGAATCAGCCCCAGCATTTT. This gives the protein CASSPPAGQGNQPQHF. This chain connects TRBV18 to TRBJ1-5; D remains unclear. V lost 0 bases and J lost 4, with 13 bases in between. Per the germline V gene, CDR1 is KGHSH and CDR2 is LQKENI. This CDR3 contains 16 residues.

Only a few counts were recorded for this clone. The V gene is TRBV11-2, the J gene TRBJ1-2; tentatively, D is TRBD1 (6 bases). Germline values: CDR1 SGHAT, CDR2 FQNNGV. With 0 bases removed from V and 6 bases from J, the gap between germline ends came to 11 bases. The CDR3 runs 14 residues. The CDR3 nucleotides read TGTGCCAGCAGCTTAGAACAGGGCGGCAATGGCTACACCTTC. Protein: CASSLEQGGNGYTF.

The chain is built from TRBV7-9 and TRBJ1-4; 11 nucleotides align to TRBD1. The CDR3 is made up of 15 amino acids. After removal of 5 bases from V and 5 bases from J, the junction contained 4 bases not matched to a gene. Germline V gene lookup returns CDR1 SEHNR and CDR2 FQNEAQ (reference sequence). For the CDR3, the DNA is TGTGCCAGCAGCCGGGACAGGGGGACAAATGAAAAACTGTTTTTT. Amino acid sequence: CASSRDRGTNEKLFF.

The chain employs TRBV28 and TRBJ2-5; 9 bases map to TRBD1. Losses at the gene ends were 3 bases for V and 1 base for J; bases not matched to a gene: 0. The CDR3 is made up of 14 amino acids. In germline, CDR1 is MDHEN, CDR2 SYDVKM. The CDR3 coding sequence is TGTGCCAGCAGTTTGGACAGGGGCCAAGAGACCCAGTACTTC. This gives the protein CASSLDRGQETQYF.

This clone was counted between two and nine times. The J gene is TRBJ2-1, the V gene TRBV18; 7 positions match TRBD2. Losses at the gene ends were 1 base for V and 5 bases for J; bases not matched to a gene: 2. This CDR3 comprises 14 residues. Germline V gene lookup returns CDR1 KGHSH and CDR2 LQKENI. CDR3 sequence (DNA): TGTGCCAGCTCACCACGGACTAGGAACAATGAGCAGTTCTTC. It is translated as CASSPRTRNNEQFF.

J is TRBJ1-1 and V is TRBV4-1, with 7 bases that match TRBD1. With V trimmed by 3 bases and J by 0 bases, 7 bases remained unmatched. Germline lookup yields CDR1 MGHRA and CDR2 YSYEKL. The CDR3 extends over 16 amino acids. This CDR3 is CASSHKQGNMNTEAFF. The CDR3 DNA reads as TGCGCCAGCAGCCACAAACAGGGGAACATGAACACTGAAGCTTTCTTT.

The genes are TRBV4-2 and TRBJ1-2; a possible D gene is TRBD1 (5 bases). This CDR3 spans 12 amino acids. Germline V gives CDR1 LGHNA, CDR2 YNFKEQ. V was shortened by 8 bases and J by 8 bases, with 15 bases between the two germline ends. CDR3 loop: CASGQQDRGYTF. DNA for the CDR3: TGTGCCAGCGGGCAACAGGACCGGGGCTACACCTTC.

The chain joins TRBV27 to TRBJ2-7, with TRBD1 as a possible D gene (5 bases). V lost 5 bases, J lost 0 bases, and 8 bases lay in between. This CDR3 comprises 13 residues. Germline V gives CDR1 MNHEY, CDR2 SMNVEV (reference sequence). CDR3 in DNA: TGTGCCAGCAGTGGGGCCACCTCCTACGAGCAGTACTTC. Protein sequence: CASSGATSYEQYF.

This chain joins TRBV11-3 and TRBJ1-5; TRBD1 aligns across 7 bases. The V gene's germline CDR1 is SGHNT and CDR2 YENEEA. The CDR3 has 17 residues. V dropped 0 bases and J dropped 0; count of bases not matched to a gene: 5. This CDR3 reads CASSLDRQGPSNQPQHF. In nucleotides, the CDR3 is TGTGCCAGCAGCTTAGACCGACAGGGACCTAGCAATCAGCCCCAGCATTTT.

This sequence joins TRBV2 and TRBJ2-1; TRBD1 might be the D (5 bases). The CDR3 is made up of 13 amino acids. V gave up 6 bases and J gave up 5 bases, with 11 bases separating them. The germline V gene encodes CDR1 SNHLY and CDR2 FYNNEI. This chain's CDR3 is CASSQGLNNEQFF. The CDR3 coding sequence is TGTGCCAGCAGCCAGGGCTTGAACAATGAGCAGTTCTTC.

The chain employs TRBV2 and TRBJ1-3; no clear D. The CDR3 has 14 amino acids. The V gene's germline CDR1 is SNHLY and CDR2 FYNNEI. Trimming pared 6 bases from V and 0 bases from J, leaving 9 bases between. CDR3 DNA sequence: TGTGCCAGCAGCGAACTGTTCTCTGGAAACACCATATATTTT. As protein: CASSELFSGNTIYF.

V usage is TRBV6-5 and J usage is TRBJ2-5; possibly TRBD1 for D (6 bases). CDR3 length equals 14 residues. Germline CDR1 is MNHEY and CDR2 is SVGAGI. V was clipped by 4 bases and J by 5 bases, with 14 bases between them. The chain's CDR3 is CASSSQGWRETQYF. For the CDR3, the DNA is TGTGCCAGCAGTTCCCAGGGGTGGCGGGAGACCCAGTACTTC.

In its sample, this clone was seen once. The V gene is TRBV4-1, the J gene TRBJ1-5; D is unresolved. Deletions cut 3 bases from V and 3 bases from J, with 12 bases between. Per the germline V gene, CDR1 is MGHRA and CDR2 is YSYEKL. There are 15 residues in the CDR3. CDR3 DNA sequence: TGCGCCAGCAGCCAGACAATCGTTATCAATCAGCCCCAGCATTTT. It encodes CASSQTIVINQPQHF.

The genes are TRBV30 and TRBJ1-5; D gene uncertain. V dropped 2 bases and J dropped 11 bases, with 13 bases sitting between them. This CDR3 is built from 12 residues. Germline CDR1 and CDR2: GTSNPN and SVGIG (reference sequence). The CDR3 here is CAWSTRESAQHF. The CDR3, as DNA: TGTGCCTGGAGTACCCGCGAATCGGCCCAGCATTTT.

The CDR3 DNA reads TGTGCCAGCAGTGACCTTATGACTAGCGGGAGTACTAATGAGCAGTTCTTC. This encodes CASSDLMTSGSTNEQFF. This chain links TRBV2 with TRBJ2-1; 12 bases line up with TRBD2. CDR1 and CDR2 (germline): SNHLY, FYNNEI. J gave up 7 bases and V 3 bases, and 10 bases lay outside the gene matches. This CDR3 has 17 amino acids.

This clone was seen once. This chain links TRBV2 with TRBJ1-2; TRBD1 aligns across 7 bases. CDR1 and CDR2 from the germline V gene are SNHLY and FYNNEI. The junction had 7 bases not matched to a gene; V was cut back by 7 bases and J by 8 bases. This CDR3 has 12 residues. CDR3 nucleotide sequence: TGTGCCAGCAAAGGACAGGCACGAGGCTACACCTTC. As protein: CASKGQARGYTF.

The chain employs TRBV5-1 and TRBJ2-1; D may be TRBD1 (6 bases). Germline V gene sequence: CDR1 SGHRS, CDR2 YFSETQ. V was trimmed by 4 bases and J by 7 bases, leaving 6 bases between them. The CDR3 is 11 residues long. DNA for the CDR3: TGCGCCAGCAGCCAGGGGAATGAGCAGTTCTTC. Encoded protein: CASSQGNEQFF.

The V and J genes are TRBV6-5 and TRBJ2-5, with 9 bases lining up with TRBD1. V dropped 6 bases and J dropped 5; count of bases not matched to a gene: 10. From germline, CDR1 is MNHEY and CDR2 SVGAGI. CDR3 size: 15 residues. The CDR3 sequence is CASSKTGTGRETQYF. The CDR3 DNA sequence: TGTGCCAGCAGCAAAACCGGGACAGGGAGGGAGACCCAGTACTTC.

This clone was seen only once. The chain employs TRBV11-2 and TRBJ2-1; 10 bases line up with TRBD1. CDR1 is SGHAT, CDR2 FQNNGV, per germline. The V segment lost 6 bases and the J segment 6 bases; nucleotides outside the gene matches: 11. The CDR3 is 16 residues long. The CDR3 sequence: CASSPFAGQGSNEQFF. Here the CDR3 DNA reads TGTGCCAGCAGTCCCTTCGCGGGACAGGGGAGCAATGAGCAGTTCTTC.

This chain uses TRBV10-3 with TRBJ2-1; TRBD2 aligns across 9 bases. Per germline, CDR1 ENHRY and CDR2 SYGVKD. CDR3 size: 19 residues. The V gene end was trimmed by 2 bases and the J gene end by 4 bases; junction bases not matched to a gene: 15. Written as DNA, the CDR3 is TGTGCCATCAGTGAGACACCAACGGAAGCGGGAGGTAATTACAATGAGCAGTTCTTC. Translation: CAISETPTEAGGNYNEQFF.